This T cell receptor (beta chain) was sequenced during a study of early T cells in non-severe SARS-CoV-2 infection (dated by TCRdb to about 2021). With regard to the full study: Because TCR sequencing was done on bulk RNA from unsorted whole blood, the alpha and beta chains could not be paired.

The study was a case-control design nested within a healthcare worker cohort in London, UK, with weekly nasopharyngeal swab PCR tests and blood sampling. Between 23 and 31 March 2020, the week of the UK lockdown, healthcare workers were enrolled and then followed up weekly for as long as 16 weeks. Study-wide findings and limitations: VDJdb matching was skewed toward anti-spike CD8 responses and likely underestimated virus-specific expansions, missing private and CD4 specificities.

Library preparation employed 5' RACE. The run used a NextSeq 500. Unique molecular identifiers were attached to individual cDNA molecules in the TCR library protocol so that sequencing error and PCR bias could be corrected. TCR alpha and beta chains were both sequenced, and the abundances of alpha and beta sequences in each sample were closely correlated with each other. The authors processed their data as follows. Decombinator V4 was used to annotate TCR sequences for V gene, J gene and CDR3. TCRs were defined as expanded if a significant change between any two time points was detected under a Poisson model with p below 0.0001. TCR abundances were normalised to the total number of TCRs sequenced per sample and were expressed as counts per million. A search of VDJdb, accessed on 1 November 2021, was run for TCRs annotated to CMV, EBV and SARS-CoV-2, with TCRs annotated for multiple antigens excluded. TCRdb trimmed public reads at Q25 via fastp, called clones via MiXCR and kept in-frame beta chains. Rows with one shared CDR3 protein collapse into an entry with the most common genes and DNA. These V and J calls originate from TCRdb's pipeline instead of the authors' own analysis. The sample table contains under 85,000 distinct CDR3 sequences; only one count was recorded for about 9% of them. The top ten constitute 5.9% of the sample.

The sample holds many counts of this clonotype. Its antigen target is currently unknown. Base qualities are not at hand, and no much larger clone is one base apart. Sequencing was done on a sample of whole blood. The receptor comes from an adult who was a healthcare worker with PCR-confirmed SARS-CoV-2 infection or an uninfected control (not recorded which).

DNA sequence: TGCGCCAGCAGCTTGGAATCAGTTAACTATGGCTACACCTTC. Its product reads: CASSLESVNYGYTF. The V and J genes are TRBV5-1 and TRBJ1-2, with the D gene not confidently named. The V end loses 0 bases and the J end loses 1 base, and a stretch of 7 bases separates them. From the cysteine through the phenylalanine, the CDR3 covers 14 amino acids. Only CDR3 DNA remains: 42 bases, in frame from the first base. The germline V gene encodes CDR1 SGHRS and CDR2 YFSETQ.